This T cell receptor (beta chain) was observed in a study of control samples from healthy donors and cancer patients. Losses at the gene ends were 6 bases for V and 6 bases for J; bases not matched to a gene: 8. Germline V gene sequence: CDR1 MNHEY, CDR2 SVGAGI. The CDR3 is 14 residues long. Generated by immunoSEQ multiplex PCR, the TCRdb table keeps only in-frame clones and is missing some. The sample lists fewer than 500,000 clones; around nine tenths were seen once. This chain uses TRBV6-5 with TRBJ1-5, with TRBD1 matching over 7 bases. The clonotype was recovered from a middle-aged man with head and neck cancer. Sequencing input: PBMCs. The CDR3 region has the DNA TGTGCCAGCAGACCCCTCGACAGGGCTCAGCCCCAGCATTTT. It translates to CASRPLDRAQPQHF.